What follows are 23 T cell receptor beta chains derived from one specimen sequenced in a study of cytomegalovirus exposure and HLA in healthy donors. 13 Jbeta primers and 60 Vbeta primers were used for the PCR. Method: immunoSEQ multiplex PCR; TCRdb's copy keeps in-frame clones and lacks some. The sample contains under 200,000 clones, around four fifths of which appear only once. The sequencing input was PBMCs. These receptors were obtained from a female donor in good health and CMV-seronegative.

V usage is TRBV5-1 and J usage is TRBJ2-3, with D perhaps matching TRBD2 (5 bases). V shed 5 bases and J shed 2 bases, with 15 bases lying between them. The germline CDR1 and CDR2 sequences are SGHRS and YFSETQ. The CDR3 length is 15 residues. The CDR3 DNA reads as TGCGCCAGCAGGGCGACTAATTCCAACACAGATACGCAGTATTTT. Protein product: CASRATNSNTDTQYF.

This chain uses TRBV28 with TRBJ2-1, with TRBD2 identical over 10 bases. The germline gives CDR1 MDHEN, CDR2 SYDVKM. The V gene end was trimmed by 4 bases and the J gene end by 4 bases; junction bases not matched to a gene: 13. The CDR3 totals 18 residues. CDR3 bases: TGTGCCAGCAGTTCCCTTGGGGGTAGCGGGGGGCATTACAATGAGCAGTTCTTC. It specifies CASSSLGGSGGHYNEQFF.

This chain joins TRBV28 and TRBJ1-2; D ambiguous. The CDR3 runs 16 residues. The V and J ends lost 7 bases and 4 bases respectively, with 22 bases between them. Per germline, CDR1 MDHEN and CDR2 SYDVKM. In DNA form, the CDR3 reads TGTGCCAGCACCCAGTTTGAGGGCAGTTCCCCCTATGGCTACACCTTC. This translates into CASTQFEGSSPYGYTF.

The V and J genes are TRBV2 and TRBJ1-5, with a possible D match to TRBD1 (6 bases). The germline V and J ends were trimmed by 8 bases and 7 bases, with 12 bases remaining between them. The CDR3 length is 12 residues. Looked up from germline, CDR1 is SNHLY and CDR2 is FYNNEI. The CDR3 coding sequence is TGTGCCAGCGGGGGGGCTTTGCAGCCCCAGCATTTT. Translating gives CASGGALQPQHF.

V is TRBV7-6 and J is TRBJ2-7, with 7 bases identical to TRBD2. CDR3 length equals 14 residues. Germline CDR1 reads SGHVS; CDR2 reads FNYEAQ. The V segment lost 5 bases and the J segment 0 bases; nucleotides outside the gene matches: 4. In DNA, the CDR3 is TGTGCCAGCAGCGAAAGCGGGACCTCCTACGAGCAGTACTTC. It yields the protein CASSESGTSYEQYF.

The J gene is TRBJ2-3, the V gene TRBV9, with D maybe TRBD2 (6 bases). Germline CDR1 and CDR2: SGDLS and YYNGEE. The V and J ends lost 4 bases and 5 bases respectively, with 17 bases between them. The CDR3 runs 15 residues. The CDR3 is CASSPRARGRDTQYF. The DNA of the CDR3 is TGTGCCAGCAGCCCCAGGGCGCGGGGACGAGATACGCAGTATTTT.

The count of this clone is one. The CDR3 nucleotides are TGTGCCAGCAGTTACTCGCAGGGTCCTGAAGCTTTCTTT. It specifies CASSYSQGPEAFF. The gene calls are TRBV6-5 and TRBJ1-1; a weak D match, TRBD1 (5 bases). This CDR3 is 13 amino acids long. The V gene's germline CDR1 is MNHEY and CDR2 SVGAGI. V was pared by 0 bases and J by 6 bases, with 8 bases between.

This chain connects TRBV5-4 to TRBJ1-1; D not resolved. Germline V gives CDR1 SGHNT, CDR2 YYREEE (reference sequence). The CDR3 spans 12 residues. Trimming removed 0 bases at V and 7 bases at J, with 7 bases between. The CDR3 is CASSLAQDEAFF. CDR3 nucleotide sequence: TGTGCCAGCAGCTTGGCCCAGGATGAAGCTTTCTTT.

This clone showed up just once. The chain uses TRBV4-1 and TRBJ2-3, with 11 bases aligning to TRBD1. Germline CDR1 reads MGHRA; CDR2 reads YSYEKL. This CDR3 contains 18 residues. The J segment lost 2 bases and the V segment lost 1 base, leaving 8 bases of the junction unmatched. Here the CDR3 DNA reads TGCGCCAGCAGCCAAGCCAAATGGACAGGGGGCATCACAGATACGCAGTATTTT. It translates to CASSQAKWTGGITDTQYF.

CDR3 region: CASSATGGFPNEKLFF. Written as DNA, the CDR3 is TGTGCCAGCAGCGCCACAGGGGGCTTTCCTAATGAAAAACTGTTTTTT. The chain employs TRBV9 and TRBJ1-4; 9 bases are shared with TRBD1. CDR1 is SGDLS and CDR2 is YYNGEE in the germline V gene. This CDR3 has 16 amino acids. With 3 bases clipped from V and 3 bases from J, the junction kept 6 bases outside the gene matches.

This rearrangement joins TRBV5-4 to TRBJ2-1; the match to TRBD2 covers 7 bases. CDR3 length: 15 amino acids. CDR1 and CDR2 (germline): SGHNT, YYREEE (reference sequence). The ends lost 3 bases at V and 8 bases at J; junction bases unmatched: 11. CDR3: CASSSPWAGEYEQFF. CDR3 DNA: TGTGCCAGCAGCTCCCCCTGGGCGGGAGAGTATGAGCAGTTCTTC.

This chain uses TRBV11-1 with TRBJ2-5; TRBD1 might be the D (5 bases). Trimming cost V 4 bases and J 2 bases, with 11 bases left between them. The germline V gene encodes CDR1 SGHAT and CDR2 FQDESV (reference sequence). There are 14 residues in the CDR3. DNA of the CDR3: TGTGCCAGCAGCTCCAGACAGTTTCAAGAGACCCAGTACTTC. It codes for CASSSRQFQETQYF.

The chain is built from TRBV6-6 and TRBJ1-3; D possibly corresponds to TRBD1 (6 bases). Looked up from germline, CDR1 is MNHNY and CDR2 is SVGAGI (reference sequence). V lost 6 bases and J 6 bases, leaving 9 bases between the germline ends. This CDR3 region has 12 residues. The CDR3 reads CASRAGANTIYF. DNA of the CDR3: TGTGCCAGCAGAGCAGGGGCAAACACCATATATTTT.

The V gene is TRBV7-2, the J gene TRBJ1-3, with D maybe TRBD1 (6 bases). V was trimmed by 5 bases and J by 4 bases, leaving 12 bases between them. Germline V gene data show CDR1 as SGHTA and CDR2 as FQGNSA. CDR3 length: 14 residues. CDR3 region: CASSPGQPGNTIYF. DNA for the CDR3: TGTGCCAGCAGCCCAGGACAGCCAGGAAACACCATATATTTT.

This chain connects TRBV5-8 to TRBJ1-2; D remains unclear. CDR1 and CDR2 (germline): SGHTS, YDEGEE. Trimming removed 3 bases at V and 6 bases at J, with 15 bases between. The CDR3 extends over 14 amino acids. CDR3 coding DNA: TGTGCCAGCAGCTCTAACCCCGGGATTCATGGCTACACCTTC. Protein: CASSSNPGIHGYTF.

This clone occurred once. This CDR3 is CASGGGLRTDTQYF. The CDR3 bases are TGTGCCAGCGGGGGGGGCCTTCGCACAGATACGCAGTATTTT. The chain couples TRBV9 to TRBJ2-3; the D gene is possibly TRBD2 (7 bases). The CDR3 is 14 amino acids. In germline, CDR1 is SGDLS, CDR2 YYNGEE. V was cut by 7 bases and J by 1 base, with 13 bases left in between.

This sequence joins TRBV29-1 and TRBJ2-5; D gene uncertain. The CDR3 is 10 residues long. Per the germline V gene, CDR1 is SQVTM and CDR2 is ANQGSEA. V was trimmed by 8 bases and J by 5 bases, leaving 9 bases between them. The CDR3 region has the DNA TGCAGCTCGACTGGGGAGACCCAGTACTTC. Protein sequence: CSSTGETQYF.

The gene calls are TRBV10-3 and TRBJ1-2, with D possibly TRBD1 on 5 matching bases. The CDR3 spans 17 residues. Germline V gives CDR1 ENHRY, CDR2 SYGVKD. V lost 7 bases and J 2 bases, leaving 23 bases between the germline ends. CDR3 loop: CAITGRVLRGLNYGYTF. In DNA form, the CDR3 reads TGTGCCATCACGGGGAGAGTTTTGCGGGGCCTGAACTATGGCTACACCTTC.

The chain recombines TRBV6-6 with TRBJ1-1; unclear D gene. Germline CDR1 is MNHNY and CDR2 is SVGAGI (reference sequence). Trimming removed 5 bases at V and 6 bases at J, with 13 bases between. The CDR3 loop spans 13 amino acids. CDR3 coding DNA: TGTGCCAGCAGTAACCTACCTTCGCCTGAAGCTTTCTTT. This gives the protein CASSNLPSPEAFF.

The chain employs TRBV7-9 and TRBJ2-1; 11 positions match TRBD2. The CDR3 spans 16 residues. Unmatched junction bases numbered 5, after V lost 1 base and J lost 6 bases. Germline V gene lookup returns CDR1 SEHNR and CDR2 FQNEAQ (reference sequence). CDR3 sequence reads: CASSLGFSGGANEQFF. The CDR3 region has the DNA TGTGCCAGCAGCTTAGGGTTTAGCGGGGGGGCCAATGAGCAGTTCTTC.

The CDR3 sequence: CASSRTGAPEGGEKLFF. The CDR3 DNA sequence: TGCGCCAGCAGCAGGACAGGGGCGCCCGAAGGGGGGGAAAAACTGTTTTTT. This chain joins TRBV4-1 and TRBJ1-4; TRBD1 aligns across 9 bases. The CDR3 is 17 amino acids. The germline CDR1 and CDR2 sequences are MGHRA and YSYEKL. Unmatched junction bases numbered 15, after V lost 5 bases and J lost 8 bases.

V is TRBV27 and J is TRBJ1-2, with 7 bases matching TRBD1. Germline assignment: CDR1 MNHEY and CDR2 SMNVEV (reference sequence). The CDR3 contains 13 residues. Losses at the gene ends were 3 bases for V and 8 bases for J; bases not matched to a gene: 6. CDR3 amino acids: CASSFGRDRGYTF. The DNA for the CDR3 is TGTGCCAGCAGTTTTGGCAGGGACAGAGGCTACACCTTC.

This clone was counted a few times. The chain uses TRBV19 and TRBJ1-1, with a tentative D call TRBD1 (5 bases). Trimming shortened V by 3 bases and J by 8 bases, and 19 bases separated the two germline ends. The CDR3 spans 15 residues. The germline CDR1 and CDR2 sequences are LNHDA and SQIVND (reference sequence). CDR3 bases: TGTGCCAGTAGTATGGCGACAGCCGGTCCACTGGAAGCTTTCTTT. This translates into CASSMATAGPLEAFF.